This T cell receptor (beta chain) is drawn from a study of T cells after yellow fever vaccination. TCR cDNA, made by 5'RACE template switching, carried an added universal primer site and UMIs. Using its own MiXCR run on the 5' RACE reads, TCRdb lists one record per CDR3 protein. Of hundreds of thousands of distinct CDR3 sequences in the sample, about 13% were seen once. CDR1 is LGHNA, CDR2 YSLEER, per germline. The length of the CDR3 is 16 residues. V trimming: 5 bases; J trimming: 7 bases; junction bases outside the gene matches: 6. The chain carries TRBV4-3 and TRBJ2-1; 15 nucleotides line up with TRBD2. The sequenced sample was PBMCs, obtained on the day of the yellow fever booster vaccination. The sequence was obtained from a man younger than 45 who received the YFV17D yellow fever vaccine. The CDR3 spells CASSLLGTSGRNEQFF. CDR3 coding DNA: TGCGCCAGCAGCTTACTCGGGACTAGCGGGAGGAATGAGCAGTTCTTC.